The source of this T cell receptor beta chain is a study of OX40 agonist ivuxolimab in advanced cancers. Using immunoSEQ multiplex PCR, the repertoire was profiled, and TCRdb retains in-frame clones only, with some absent. The sample contains around 35,000 clones, around 84% of which appear only once. A note on this clone: Antigen unknown.

The CDR3 covers 15 residues. The V gene end was trimmed by 1 base and the J gene end by 7 bases; junction bases not matched to a gene: 4. Germline values: CDR1 SGHNT, CDR2 YYREEE (reference sequence). Findings and caveats of the study: Low normalized T-cell clonal expansion was also seen in some nonresponders. In CD8+ T cells, expanded clones were on average more numerous than in CD4+. Expansion of clones was among the lowest in partial responders at 0.1-3.0 mg/kg.

The chain has TRBV5-4 and TRBJ2-1; 11 nucleotides agree with TRBD2. Source: CD4+ or CD8+ T cells sorted from blood, taken in a trial of the OX40 agonist ivuxolimab. The TCR comes from an adult with an advanced solid tumor such as melanoma, head and neck, liver or kidney cancer. CDR3 in DNA: TGTGCCAGCAGCTTGAAGGGACTAGCGGTGAATGAGCAGTTCTTC. Translating it yields CASSLKGLAVNEQFF.